The rows below give T cell receptor beta chains drawn from one sample of a study of human T cells and chemical hapten exposure. TCRdb analysed the RACE reads with MiXCR anew, one entry per CDR3 protein. The sample records approximately 120,000 distinct CDR3 sequences, roughly a tenth being singletons. The sample consisted of whole blood, taken in connection with sensitization to the hapten diphenylcyclopropenone (DPC). All receptors come from a woman in her thirties or forties with alopecia areata. Some clones in this sample may be carry-over from other donors' samples. CDR3s include the opening cysteine and the closing phenylalanine or tryptophan. Expanded clones are given a class, and other clones once, few, many or no size at all.

J gene,clone size,V gene,CDR3 protein
TRBJ2-1,many,TRBV27,CASSLSNNEQFF
TRBJ1-1,many,TRBV30,CASARGGRTEAFF
TRBJ2-1,NA,TRBV12-3/TRBV12-4,CASSPPLAGEQFF
TRBJ2-3,NA,TRBV5-5,CASSWTSGYIDTQYF
TRBJ1-6,many,TRBV12-3/TRBV12-4,CASSPGQNSPLHF
TRBJ1-5,few,TRBV7-9,CASSPPGYNQPQHF
TRBJ2-7,few,TRBV6-2/TRBV6-3,CASSYSGLVYEQYF
TRBJ2-2,many,TRBV7-9,CASSLASPNTGELFF
TRBJ1-1,many,TRBV21-1,CARGGAAEAFF
TRBJ2-2,NA,TRBV9,CASSVAGDNTGELFF
TRBJ1-4,many,TRBV7-9,CASSHPGQGDSNEKLFF
TRBJ1-1,few,TRBV7-2,CASRRGRENTEAFF
TRBJ2-1,NA,TRBV19,CASSAAHNNEQFF
TRBJ2-4,few,TRBV12-3/TRBV12-4,CASTVGGSAKNIQYF
TRBJ2-6,many,TRBV6-5,CASSRDRGELFSGANVLTF
TRBJ1-4,NA,TRBV27,CASSFQGRGEKLFF
TRBJ2-2,many,TRBV6-2/TRBV6-3,CASSYSEQGPGTGELFF
TRBJ1-5,NA,TRBV3-1,CASSQGGSNQPQHF
TRBJ2-1,many,TRBV6-2/TRBV6-3,CASKDVGDEQFF
TRBJ1-1,many,TRBV6-2/TRBV6-3,CASSWIVNTEAFF
TRBJ1-5,many,TRBV6-6,CASSYTGQPQHF
TRBJ2-3,many,TRBV7-2,CASSLVGGTSTDTQYF
TRBJ1-5,NA,TRBV3-1,CASSPHRDQPQHF
TRBJ1-1,few,TRBV20-1,CSARDIQGTEAFF
TRBJ1-1,NA,TRBV29-1,CSGRQGGMMDTEAFF
TRBJ1-2,many,TRBV6-1,CASSEGAGYGYGYTF
TRBJ2-2,NA,TRBV7-6,CASTPLQYTGELFF
TRBJ1-5,many,TRBV12-3/TRBV12-4,CASSLDRGGVRNQPQHF
TRBJ1-1,few,TRBV11-2,CASSKRVGGNTEAFF
TRBJ2-6,many,TRBV11-2,CASSFILAGGPVAGANVLTF
TRBJ1-1,many,TRBV10-1,CASSEGLNTEAFF
TRBJ2-5,many,TRBV11-2,CASSLWRGGGETQYF
TRBJ1-1,few,TRBV12-2,CASVYRVNTEAFF
TRBJ2-5,many,TRBV7-6,CASSSIQETQYF
TRBJ1-2,NA,TRBV29-1,CSVEGQGRDYGYTF
TRBJ1-2,few,TRBV3-1,CASSQGRTALNYGYTF
TRBJ2-1,NA,TRBV9,CASSVDGGDGTYNEQFF
TRBJ2-1,NA,TRBV6-2/TRBV6-3,CASTSRTEKSNEQFF
TRBJ1-1,NA,TRBV6-2/TRBV6-3,CASSYPPGPVTEAFF
TRBJ2-5,few,TRBV4-1,CASSQPMATDSQETQYF
TRBJ1-2,NA,TRBV7-2,CASRRGPSDYGYTF
TRBJ1-5,many,TRBV20-1,CSAPHKSNQPQHF
TRBJ1-4,few,TRBV6-5,CASSLNTRNEKLFF
TRBJ1-5,NA,TRBV7-8,CASSFARVSNQPQHF
TRBJ2-3,many,TRBV12-3/TRBV12-4,CASSLTAGVVDTQYF
TRBJ2-5,many,TRBV6-2/TRBV6-3,CASSYPGKTQYF
TRBJ2-7,NA,TRBV10-3,CAISGDGTSYEQYF
TRBJ1-6,NA,TRBV7-9,CASSLGAGSYNSPLHF
TRBJ2-4,many,TRBV18,CASSPVDSQNIQYF
TRBJ1-4,NA,TRBV19,CASLDRDNEKLFF